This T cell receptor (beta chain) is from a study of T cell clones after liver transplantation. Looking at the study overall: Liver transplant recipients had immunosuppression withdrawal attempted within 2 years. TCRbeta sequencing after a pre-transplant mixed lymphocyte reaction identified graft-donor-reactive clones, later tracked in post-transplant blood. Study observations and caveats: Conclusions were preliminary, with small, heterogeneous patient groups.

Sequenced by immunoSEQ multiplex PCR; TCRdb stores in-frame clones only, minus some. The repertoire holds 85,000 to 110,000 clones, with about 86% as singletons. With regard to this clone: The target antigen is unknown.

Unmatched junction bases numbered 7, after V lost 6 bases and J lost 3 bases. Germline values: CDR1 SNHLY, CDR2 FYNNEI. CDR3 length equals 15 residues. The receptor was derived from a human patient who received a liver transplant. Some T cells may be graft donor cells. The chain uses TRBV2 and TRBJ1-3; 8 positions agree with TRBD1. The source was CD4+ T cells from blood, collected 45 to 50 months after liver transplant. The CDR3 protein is CASRRDRGGGNTIYF. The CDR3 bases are TGTGCCAGCAGGCGTGACAGGGGAGGTGGAAACACCATATATTTT.